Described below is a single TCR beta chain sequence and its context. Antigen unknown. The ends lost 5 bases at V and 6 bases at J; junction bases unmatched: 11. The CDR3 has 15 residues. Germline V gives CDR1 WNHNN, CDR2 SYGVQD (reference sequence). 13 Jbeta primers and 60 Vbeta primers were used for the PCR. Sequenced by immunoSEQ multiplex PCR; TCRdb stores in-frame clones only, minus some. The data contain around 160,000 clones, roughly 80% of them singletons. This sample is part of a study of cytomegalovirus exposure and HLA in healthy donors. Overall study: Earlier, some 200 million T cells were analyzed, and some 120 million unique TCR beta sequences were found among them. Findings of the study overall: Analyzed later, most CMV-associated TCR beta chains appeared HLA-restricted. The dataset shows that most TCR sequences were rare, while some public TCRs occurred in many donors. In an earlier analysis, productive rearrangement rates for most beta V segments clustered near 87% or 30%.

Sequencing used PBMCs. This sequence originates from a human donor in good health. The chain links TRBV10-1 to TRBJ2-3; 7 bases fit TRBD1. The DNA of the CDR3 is TGCGCCAGCAGTTCGACAGGGAGCGCCGTGGATACGCAGTATTTT. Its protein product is CASSSTGSAVDTQYF.